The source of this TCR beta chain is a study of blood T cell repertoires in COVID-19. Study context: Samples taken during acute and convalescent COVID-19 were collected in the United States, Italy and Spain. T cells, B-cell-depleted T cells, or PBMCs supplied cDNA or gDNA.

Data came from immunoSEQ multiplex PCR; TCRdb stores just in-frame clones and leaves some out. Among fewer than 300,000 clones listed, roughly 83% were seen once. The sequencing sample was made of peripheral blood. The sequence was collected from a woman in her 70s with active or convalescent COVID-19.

In nucleotides, the CDR3 is TGTGCCAGCAGCTTATGGCCGGGACAGGGGTTCCACGAGCAGTACTTC. Amino acids: CASSLWPGQGFHEQYF. The chain employs TRBV5-8 and TRBJ2-7; 10 bases are a match to TRBD1. V dropped 2 bases and J dropped 5; count of bases not matched to a gene: 10. CDR1 and CDR2 from the germline V gene are SGHTS and YDEGEE. The CDR3 loop spans 16 amino acids.